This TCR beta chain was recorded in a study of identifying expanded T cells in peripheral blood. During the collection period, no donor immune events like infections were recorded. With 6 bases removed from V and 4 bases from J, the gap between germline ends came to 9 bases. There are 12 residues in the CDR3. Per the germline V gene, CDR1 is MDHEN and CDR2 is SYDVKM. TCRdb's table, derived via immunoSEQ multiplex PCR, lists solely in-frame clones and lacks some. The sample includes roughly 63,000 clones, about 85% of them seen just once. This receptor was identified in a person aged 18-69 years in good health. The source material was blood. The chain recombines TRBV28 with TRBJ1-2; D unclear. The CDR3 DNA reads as TGTGCCAGCAGCTTAGGGCGCTATGGCTACACCTTC. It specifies CASSLGRYGYTF.